The clone carrying this T cell receptor (beta chain) was counted between two and nine times. Its antigen is still unknown. Expressed TCRB transcripts were sequenced, since all the RNA that had been isolated was reverse transcribed. The method was immunoSEQ multiplex PCR; TCRdb's version includes in-frame clones alone and lacks a portion of them. The data contain 200,000 to 250,000 clones, approximately 11% of them singletons. This entry is derived from a study of beta chain features in type 1 diabetes. General observations from the study: Short templates might get an advantage during PCR, and this would be equal in patients and controls. There was a moderate but significant shortening of TCRB CDR3s in all four CD4+ subsets of Type 1 diabetes patients.

Every donor had blood drawn once into heparin, roughly 120 mL on average. Central memory, naive, regulatory and stem cell-like memory CD4+ cells were sorted by CD45RO/CCR7/CD25/CD127/CD95/CD27. This CDR3 has 15 residues. Trimming cost V 5 bases and J 5 bases, with 18 bases left between them. Per the germline V gene, CDR1 is SGHTA and CDR2 is FQGNSA. The chain links TRBV7-2 to TRBJ2-5, with D possibly being TRBD1 (5 bases). The sample was central memory CD4+ T cells from blood. The sequence derives from a man younger than 30 in good health. CDR3 DNA sequence: TGTGCCAGCAGCCCGCGCTGGGGCAGTCGGGAGACCCAGTACTTC. Translated: CASSPRWGSRETQYF.